The 14 T cell receptor beta chains given below trace back to one sample, sequenced in a study of neurological immune-mediated disorders. In TCRdb, the 5' RACE reads were re-called with MiXCR into one record per CDR3 protein. The sample shows 59,000 or so distinct CDR3 sequences, more than 9.5% of them seen only once. The sample consisted of PBMCs. All receptors derive from a woman in her fifties or sixties with HTLV-1-associated myelopathy (HAM/TSP).

As concerns this clonotype: This may be a read error, as it is one base from a much larger clone. The chain links TRBV5-1 to TRBJ1-1; D unclear. The germline CDR1 and CDR2 sequences are SGHRS and YFSETQ. CDR3 length equals 13 residues. The germline V and J ends were trimmed by 2 bases and 4 bases, with 9 bases remaining between them. CDR3: CASSFWGATEAFF. CDR3 nucleotide sequence: TGCGCCAGCAGCTTTTGGGGTGCCACTGAAGCTTTCTTT.

In this sample, this clonotype turned up a few times. This could be a read error, since a much larger clone is one nucleotide away. The rearrangement joins TRBV7-2 to TRBJ2-7; D remains unclear. V was shortened by 4 bases and J by 0 bases, with 13 bases between the two germline ends. The germline V gene has CDR1 SGHTA and CDR2 FQGNSA. The CDR3 extends over 15 amino acids. The CDR3 protein is CASSSHLSSSYEQYF. In nucleotides, the CDR3 is TGTGCCAGCAGCTCACATTTGTCGAGCTCCTACGAGCAGTACTTC.

This clonotype was seen many times. The J gene is TRBJ2-6, the V gene TRBV5-1; 7 bases are shared with TRBD1. CDR3 length: 18 amino acids. From germline, CDR1 is SGHRS and CDR2 YFSETQ. Trimming cost V 4 bases and J 0 bases; bases outside gene matches: 10. CDR3 DNA: TGCGCCAGCAGCCGCGGACAGGCGGGTGGCTCTGGGGCCAACGTCCTGACTTTC. Amino acids: CASSRGQAGGSGANVLTF.

This clonotype was observed at least ten times. The rearrangement links TRBV7-3 to TRBJ2-7; D may be TRBD1 or TRBD2 (5 bases each). The CDR3 spans 13 residues. Germline-derived CDR1 and CDR2 are SGHTA and FQGTGA. The ends were cut back, 5 bases at V and 2 bases at J, with 10 bases in the middle. The CDR3 sequence: CASSPGPTYEQYF. CDR3 DNA sequence: TGTGCCAGCAGCCCGGGACCGACCTACGAGCAGTACTTC.

This clonotype was seen at least ten times. V usage is TRBV2 and J usage is TRBJ1-5; D uncertain. The CDR3 length is 12 residues. Germline V CDR1 and CDR2: SNHLY, FYNNEI. V was cut by 7 bases and J by 6 bases, with 10 bases left in between. The CDR3 DNA reads as TGTGCCAGCACCCCTGGTGTTCAGCCCCAGCATTTT. This gives the protein CASTPGVQPQHF.

This clonotype was counted ten times or more. The chain joins TRBV5-1 to TRBJ2-7; TRBD2 matches 9 bases. Germline V gives CDR1 SGHRS, CDR2 YFSETQ. V lost 0 bases to trimming and J lost 3 bases; unmatched junction nucleotides: 10. The CDR3 spans 17 residues. CDR3 sequence reads: CASSLGDGGRAHYEQYF. The CDR3 region has the DNA TGCGCCAGCAGCTTGGGGGACGGCGGGAGGGCCCACTACGAGCAGTACTTC.

This clonotype came up many times. The chain combines TRBV5-1 with TRBJ2-5; D is perhaps TRBD2 (5 bases). CDR1 is SGHRS and CDR2 is YFSETQ in the germline V gene. The CDR3 has 15 amino acids. Trimming stripped 1 base from V and 1 base from J, with 11 bases between. The CDR3 loop is CASSLSGGTQETQYF. The CDR3 DNA sequence: TGCGCCAGCAGCTTGTCCGGAGGAACCCAAGAGACCCAGTACTTC.

This clonotype has at least ten counts. V is TRBV28 and J is TRBJ2-1; either TRBD1 or TRBD2 may fit D (5 bases each). This CDR3 comprises 13 residues. Looked up from germline, CDR1 is MDHEN and CDR2 is SYDVKM. V lost 4 bases and J lost 5, with 9 bases in between. The CDR3 sequence: CASSSGAHNEQFF. The CDR3 DNA is TGTGCCAGCAGTTCCGGGGCCCACAATGAGCAGTTCTTC. The full variable domain, rest sourced from reference TRBV28 and TRBJ2-1, is DVKVTQSSRYLVKRTGEKVFLECVQDMDHENMFWYRQDPGLGLRLIYFSYDVKMKEKGDIPEGYSVSREKKERFSLILESASTNQTSMYLCASSSGAHNEQFFGPGTRLTVL.

This clonotype was seen ten or more times. The DNA for the CDR3 is TGTGCCTGCGGGGGGTATAATTCACCCCTCCACTTT. As protein: CACGGYNSPLHF. The V gene is TRBV25-1, the J gene TRBJ1-6; tentatively, D is TRBD1 (5 bases). The CDR3 is made up of 12 amino acids. The V gene's germline CDR1 is MGHDK and CDR2 SYGVNS. V was clipped by 11 bases and J by 4 bases, with 9 bases between them.

This clonotype was counted many times. V usage is TRBV6-5 and J usage is TRBJ1-6, with D possibly TRBD1 on 5 matching bases. The CDR3 contains 14 residues. The V end was cut by 4 bases, the J end by 9 bases, with 13 bases between. Germline V lookup: CDR1 MNHEY, CDR2 SVGAGI. CDR3 residues: CASSFLRGGSPLHF. The CDR3 DNA reads TGTGCCAGCAGTTTCCTTAGGGGAGGTTCACCCCTCCACTTT.

This clonotype was seen at least ten times. The J gene is TRBJ2-7, the V gene TRBV5-1, with D perhaps TRBD2 (6 bases). Germline assignment: CDR1 SGHRS and CDR2 YFSETQ. This CDR3 is built from 14 residues. The V end lost 2 bases, the J end lost 4 bases, and 13 bases lay between the germline ends. CDR3 loop: CASSLTGVDYEQYF. The CDR3 nucleotides are TGCGCCAGCAGCTTAACGGGAGTGGATTACGAGCAGTACTTC.

This clonotype was detected many times. The chain uses TRBV6-6 and TRBJ1-6; a weak D match, TRBD1 (6 bases). V lost 7 bases and J lost 7, with 17 bases in between. CDR3 size: 15 residues. The V gene's germline CDR1 is MNHNY and CDR2 SVGAGI (reference sequence). The CDR3 DNA reads as TGTGCCAGCACCCCGAGGGAGGGGACAAATTCACCCCTCCACTTT. It specifies CASTPREGTNSPLHF.

This clonotype was recorded at least ten times. J is TRBJ2-2 and V is TRBV6-5; 7 bases match TRBD1. The CDR3 runs to 14 residues. Trimming at V came to 5 bases and at J to 4 bases, leaving 4 bases not matched to a gene. Germline CDR1 reads MNHEY; CDR2 reads SVGAGI. CDR3 loop: CASSPRQGTGELFF. DNA for the CDR3: TGTGCCAGCAGTCCCCGACAGGGCACCGGGGAGCTGTTTTTT.

This chain joins TRBV20-1 and TRBJ1-3, with D unresolved. Germline V gene lookup returns CDR1 DFQATT and CDR2 SNEGSKA (reference sequence). The CDR3 extends over 12 amino acids. V lost 3 bases and J lost 1, with 4 bases in between. CDR3 protein: CSASRSGNTIYF. In DNA form, the CDR3 reads TGCAGTGCTAGTCGGTCTGGAAACACCATATATTTT.